The 6 T cell receptor beta chains reported below all come from one sample, sequenced in a study of OX40 agonist ivuxolimab in advanced cancers. This table comes from immunoSEQ multiplex PCR, and its TCRdb copy is limited to in-frame clones, with some not included. Of about 95,000 clones in the sample, approximately 89% were seen once. The starting material was CD4+ or CD8+ T cells sorted from blood, obtained in a trial of the OX40 agonist ivuxolimab. These receptors came from an adult with an advanced solid tumor such as melanoma, head and neck, liver or kidney cancer.

The rearrangement links TRBV11-2 to TRBJ2-5, with TRBD1 matching 8 bases. The germline CDR1 and CDR2 sequences are SGHAT and FQNNGV. The length of the CDR3 is 14 residues. V shed 3 bases, J shed 1 base, and the junction held 1 base outside the gene matches. The CDR3 protein is CASSFRGPQETQYF. In DNA, the CDR3 is TGTGCCAGCAGCTTCAGGGGGCCCCAAGAGACCCAGTACTTC.

This chain joins TRBV19 and TRBJ2-5; D possibly uses TRBD1 or TRBD2 (5 bases each). The germline V and J ends were trimmed by 5 bases and 8 bases, with 12 bases remaining between them. The CDR3 consists of 12 residues. The V gene's germline CDR1 is LNHDA and CDR2 SQIVND (reference sequence). CDR3 sequence reads: CASSLRDETQYF. The CDR3 DNA reads as TGTGCCAGTAGTCTCCGGGACGAAACCCAGTACTTC.

The chain combines TRBV7-8 with TRBJ2-2, with D unresolved. The germline CDR1 and CDR2 sequences are SGHVS and FQNEAQ. The V end lost 4 bases, the J end lost 6 bases, and 9 bases lay between the germline ends. The length of the CDR3 is 13 residues. The CDR3 region is CASSWSVPGELFF. The CDR3 region has the DNA TGTGCCAGCAGCTGGAGCGTACCCGGGGAGCTGTTTTTT.

The CDR3 loop reads CASRLMTGAYNEQFF. The CDR3 bases are TGTGCCAGCAGACTGATGACAGGAGCCTACAATGAGCAGTTCTTC. The V and J genes are TRBV5-5 and TRBJ2-1; D may be TRBD1 (6 bases). CDR3 size: 15 residues. With 5 bases removed from V and 2 bases from J, the gap between germline ends came to 14 bases. The germline CDR1 and CDR2 sequences are SGHKS and YYEKEE (reference sequence).

The V and J genes are TRBV10-3 and TRBJ1-2; TRBD1 might be the D (6 bases). V shed 6 bases and J shed 5 bases, with 13 bases lying between them. The CDR3 has 13 residues. Germline V gene data show CDR1 as ENHRY and CDR2 as SYGVKD. CDR3 in amino acids: CAIRLGRGYGYTF. Written as DNA, the CDR3 is TGTGCCATCAGGCTGGGAAGGGGGTATGGCTACACCTTC.

The chain combines TRBV7-9 with TRBJ2-3; D remains ambiguous. The V and J ends lost 6 bases and 6 bases respectively, with 10 bases between them. The length of the CDR3 is 12 residues. Germline loops: CDR1 SEHNR, CDR2 FQNEAQ (reference sequence). CDR3 region: CASRAKQDTQYF. For the CDR3, the DNA is TGTGCCAGCAGGGCCAAACAGGATACGCAGTATTTT.